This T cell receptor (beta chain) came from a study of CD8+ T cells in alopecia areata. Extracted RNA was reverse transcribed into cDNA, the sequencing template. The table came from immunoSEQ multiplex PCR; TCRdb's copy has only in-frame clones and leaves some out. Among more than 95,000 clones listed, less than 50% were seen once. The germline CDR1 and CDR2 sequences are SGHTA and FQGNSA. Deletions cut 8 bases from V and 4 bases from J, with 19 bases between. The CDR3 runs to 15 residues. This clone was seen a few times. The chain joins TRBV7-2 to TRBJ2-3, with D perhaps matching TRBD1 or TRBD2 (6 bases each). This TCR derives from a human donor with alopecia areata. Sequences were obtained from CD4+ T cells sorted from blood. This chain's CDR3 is CASRGRGGRPDTQYF. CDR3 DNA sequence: TGTGCCAGCCGGGGGCGGGGCGGAAGGCCAGATACGCAGTATTTT.